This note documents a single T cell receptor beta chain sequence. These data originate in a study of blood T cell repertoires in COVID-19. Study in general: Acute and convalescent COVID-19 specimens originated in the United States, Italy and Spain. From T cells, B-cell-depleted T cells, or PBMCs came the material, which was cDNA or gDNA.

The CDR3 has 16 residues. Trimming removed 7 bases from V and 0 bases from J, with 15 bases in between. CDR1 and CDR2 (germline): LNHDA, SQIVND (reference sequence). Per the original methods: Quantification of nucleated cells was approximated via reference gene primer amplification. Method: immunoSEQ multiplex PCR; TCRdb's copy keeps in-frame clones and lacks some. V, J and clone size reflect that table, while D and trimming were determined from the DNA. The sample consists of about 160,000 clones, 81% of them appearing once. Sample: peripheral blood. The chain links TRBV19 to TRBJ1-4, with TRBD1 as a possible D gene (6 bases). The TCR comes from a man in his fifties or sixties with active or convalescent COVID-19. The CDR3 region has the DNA TGTGCCAGTAATGACAGGCCGACAGCAACTAATGAAAAACTGTTTTTT. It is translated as CASNDRPTATNEKLFF. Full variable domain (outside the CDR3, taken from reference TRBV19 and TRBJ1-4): DGGITQSPKYLFRKEGQNVTLSCEQNLNHDAMYWYRQDPGQGLRLIYYSQIVNDFQKGDIAEGYSVSREKKESFPLTVTSAQKNPTAFYLCASNDRPTATNEKLFFGSGTQLSVL.